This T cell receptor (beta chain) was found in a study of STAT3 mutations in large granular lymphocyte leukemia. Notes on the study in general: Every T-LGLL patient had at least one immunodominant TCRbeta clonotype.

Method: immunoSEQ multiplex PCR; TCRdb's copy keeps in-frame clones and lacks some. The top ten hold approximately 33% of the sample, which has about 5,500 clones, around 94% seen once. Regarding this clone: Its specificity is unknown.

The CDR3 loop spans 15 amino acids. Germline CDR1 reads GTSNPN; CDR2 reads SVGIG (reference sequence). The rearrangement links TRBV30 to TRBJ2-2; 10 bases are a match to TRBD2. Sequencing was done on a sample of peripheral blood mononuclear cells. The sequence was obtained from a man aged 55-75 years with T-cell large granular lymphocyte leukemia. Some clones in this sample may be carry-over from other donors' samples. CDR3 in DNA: TGTGTTTCTGTAGTACTAGCGGGAAACACCGGGGAGCTGTTTTTT. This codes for CVSVVLAGNTGELFF.